This T cell receptor beta chain was sequenced during a study of blood T cell repertoires in COVID-19. Study information: Acute-phase and convalescent COVID-19 samples originated in the United States, Italy and Spain. Sample material is recorded as cDNA or gDNA derived from T cells, B-cell-depleted T cells, or PBMCs.

Germline CDR1 and CDR2: MNHEY and SVGEGT. This CDR3 region has 12 residues. V lost 5 bases and J lost 4, with 8 bases in between. In the original workflow: The assay estimated nucleated cells by amplifying reference gene primers. The data were produced by immunoSEQ multiplex PCR, yet TCRdb's version contains in-frame clones alone and is incomplete. That table gives V, J and clone size, and the DNA gave D and trimming. The sample shows approximately 31,000 clones, approximately 95% of them seen only once. Material for sequencing was peripheral blood. This clonotype was sampled from a male donor with active COVID-19. The chain recombines TRBV6-2 or TRBV6-3 with TRBJ1-2, with D tentatively TRBD1 (6 bases). DNA for the CDR3: TGTGCCAGCAGTGACAGGTCCTATGGCTACACCTTC. Encoded protein: CASSDRSYGYTF.